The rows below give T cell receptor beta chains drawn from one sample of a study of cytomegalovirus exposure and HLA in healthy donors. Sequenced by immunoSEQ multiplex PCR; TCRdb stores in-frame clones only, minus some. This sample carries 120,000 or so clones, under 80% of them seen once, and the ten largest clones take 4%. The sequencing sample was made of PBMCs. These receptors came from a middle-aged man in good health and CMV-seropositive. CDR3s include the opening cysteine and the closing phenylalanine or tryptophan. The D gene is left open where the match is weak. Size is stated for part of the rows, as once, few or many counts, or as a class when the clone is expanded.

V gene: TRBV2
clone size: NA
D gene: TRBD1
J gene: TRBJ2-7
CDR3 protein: CASSRGQGTSEQYF
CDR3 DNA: TGTGCCAGCAGTCGGGGACAGGGGACCTCCGAGCAGTACTTC

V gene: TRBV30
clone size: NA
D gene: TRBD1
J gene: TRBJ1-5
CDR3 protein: CAWSRGQRVEQPQHF
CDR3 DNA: TGTGCCTGGAGTCGGGGACAGCGCGTAGAGCAGCCCCAGCATTTT

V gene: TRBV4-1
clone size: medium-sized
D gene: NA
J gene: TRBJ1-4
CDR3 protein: CASSQDSGGLINEKLFF
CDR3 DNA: TGCGCCAGCAGCCAAGATAGCGGGGGACTGATTAATGAAAAACTGTTTTTT

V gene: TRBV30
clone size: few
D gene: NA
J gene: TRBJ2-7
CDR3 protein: CAWGGRVRGYEQYF
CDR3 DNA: TGTGCCTGGGGAGGACGGGTTCGAGGCTACGAGCAGTACTTC

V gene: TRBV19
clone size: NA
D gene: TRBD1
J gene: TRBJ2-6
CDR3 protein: CASSAGRDRVHSGANVLTF
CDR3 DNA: TGTGCCAGTAGTGCCGGCCGGGACAGGGTACACTCCGGGGCCAACGTCCTGACTTTC

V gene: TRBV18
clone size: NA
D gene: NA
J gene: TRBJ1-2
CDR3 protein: CASSPPSGFVGYTF
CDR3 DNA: TGTGCCAGCTCACCACCGTCAGGTTTTGTAGGCTACACCTTC

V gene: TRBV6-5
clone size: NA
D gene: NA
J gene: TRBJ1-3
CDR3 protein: CASSYSQGLSGNTIYF
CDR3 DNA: TGTGCCAGCAGTTACTCTCAGGGTCTCTCTGGAAACACCATATATTTT

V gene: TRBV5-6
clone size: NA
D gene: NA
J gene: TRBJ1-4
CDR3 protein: CASSSWGGNEKLFF
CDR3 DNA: TGTGCCAGCAGCAGCTGGGGGGGGAATGAAAAACTGTTTTTT

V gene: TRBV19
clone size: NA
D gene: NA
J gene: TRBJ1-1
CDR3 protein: CASSGAGASEAFF
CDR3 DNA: TGTGCCAGTAGTGGTGCAGGGGCCTCTGAAGCTTTCTTT

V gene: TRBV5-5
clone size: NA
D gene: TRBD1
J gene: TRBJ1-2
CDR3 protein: CASSLGLKGQGNYGYTF
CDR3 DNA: TGTGCCAGCAGCTTGGGGCTTAAAGGACAGGGGAACTATGGCTACACCTTC

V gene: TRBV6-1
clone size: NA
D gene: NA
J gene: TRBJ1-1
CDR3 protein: CASSEARTQLNTEAFF
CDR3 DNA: TGTGCCAGCAGTGAAGCGAGGACACAGTTGAACACTGAAGCTTTCTTT

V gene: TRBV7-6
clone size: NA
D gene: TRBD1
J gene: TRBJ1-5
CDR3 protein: CASSRDRVDQPQHF
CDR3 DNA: TGTGCCAGCAGCAGGGACAGGGTCGATCAGCCCCAGCATTTT

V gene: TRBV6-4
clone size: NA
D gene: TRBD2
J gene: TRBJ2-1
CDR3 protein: CASSEGTSGPNEQFF
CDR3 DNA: TGTGCCAGCAGTGAAGGGACTAGCGGGCCCAATGAGCAGTTCTTC

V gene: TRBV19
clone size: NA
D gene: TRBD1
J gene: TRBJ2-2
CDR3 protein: CASSTSLGQYTGELFF
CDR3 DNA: TGTGCCAGTAGTACAAGCCTGGGACAGTACACCGGGGAGCTGTTTTTT

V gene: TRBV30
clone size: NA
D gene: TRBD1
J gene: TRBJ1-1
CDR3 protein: CAWSVVKQGASSNTEAFF
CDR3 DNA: TGTGCCTGGAGTGTCGTCAAACAGGGGGCCTCATCGAACACTGAAGCTTTCTTT